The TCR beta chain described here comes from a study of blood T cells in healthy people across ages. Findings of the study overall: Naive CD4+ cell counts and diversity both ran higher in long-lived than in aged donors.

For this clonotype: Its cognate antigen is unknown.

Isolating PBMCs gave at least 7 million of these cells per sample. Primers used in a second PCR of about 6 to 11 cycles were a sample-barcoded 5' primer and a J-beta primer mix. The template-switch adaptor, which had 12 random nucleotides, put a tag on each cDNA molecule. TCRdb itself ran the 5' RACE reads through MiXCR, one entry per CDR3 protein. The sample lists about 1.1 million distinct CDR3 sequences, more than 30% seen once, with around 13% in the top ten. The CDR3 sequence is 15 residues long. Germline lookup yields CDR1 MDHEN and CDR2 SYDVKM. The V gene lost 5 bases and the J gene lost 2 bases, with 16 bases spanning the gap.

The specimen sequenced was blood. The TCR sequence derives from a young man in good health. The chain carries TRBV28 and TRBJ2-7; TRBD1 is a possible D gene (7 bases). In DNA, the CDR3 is TGTGCCAGCAGTGCGGGACAGTTCGAACCCTACGAGCAGTACTTC. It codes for CASSAGQFEPYEQYF.